The T cell receptor beta chain under discussion was sequenced for a study of regulatory T cells in long-lasting Graves disease. The germline V gene encodes CDR1 MNHNS and CDR2 SASEGT. Trimming removed 3 bases from V and 3 bases from J, with 6 bases in between. The CDR3 consists of 12 residues. Sequencing libraries for TCR beta were prepared with iRepertoire HTBI primers and Arm-PCR of CDR3 regions. One entry per CDR3 protein results from TCRdb running MiXCR on the multiplex PCR reads. The data show some 220,000 distinct CDR3 sequences, less than 20% seen once. Time point meaning: newly diagnosed GD, antithyroid drugs for less than 3 months. The authors made the TCR library using RNA they extracted from PBMCs. Guidelines of the American Thyroid Association were used to diagnose Graves' disease. In its sample, this clonotype was seen many times. This sample also appeared in a second study, on T cells in Graves' hyperthyroidism and ophthalmopathy.

The chain employs TRBV6-1 and TRBJ2-7, with no clear D. This TCR came from a young woman with Graves disease. This material consisted of peripheral blood mononuclear cells (PBMCs), taken at new diagnosis, from a patient treated with antithyroid drugs. CDR3 DNA sequence: TGTGCCAGCAGTGAGAGTAGCTACGAGCAGTACTTC. Translation gives CASSESSYEQYF.